What follows are 21 T cell receptor beta chains derived from one specimen sequenced in a study of T cell changes during pregnancy in multiple sclerosis. Here immunoSEQ multiplex PCR was the method, and the copy in TCRdb shows in-frame clones only, minus some. The table shows 61,000 or so clones, with about 94% occurring only once. The input for sequencing was CD4+ T cells from peripheral blood mononuclear cells, taken before pregnancy. Source of these receptors: a female donor with multiple sclerosis, enrolled in a pregnancy study.

This clone appeared once. The chain carries TRBV14 and TRBJ2-7, with 12 bases fitting TRBD2. Per germline, CDR1 SGHDN and CDR2 FVKESK. The CDR3 has 18 amino acids. With 3 bases clipped from V and 1 base from J, the junction kept 10 bases outside the gene matches. DNA for the CDR3: TGTGCCAGCAGCCAGGGGCTAGCGGGAGGGTTCCGGTCCTACGAGCAGTACTTC. Its protein is CASSQGLAGGFRSYEQYF. Filled out from reference TRBV14 and TRBJ2-7, the complete variable domain reads EAGVTQFPSHSVIEKGQTVTLRCDPISGHDNLYWYRRVMGKEIKFLLHFVKESKQDESGMPNNRFLAERTGGTYSTLKVQPAELEDSGVYFCASSQGLAGGFRSYEQYFGPGTRLTVT.

The CDR3 DNA follows: TGTGCCAGCACCGATAGCTTGTCTCCGAGGGGAAACACCATATATTTT. Protein product: CASTDSLSPRGNTIYF. The chain joins TRBV7-9 to TRBJ1-3; no definite D call. The V gene lost 7 bases and the J gene lost 4 bases, with 20 bases spanning the gap. The CDR3 extends over 16 amino acids. Per the germline V gene, CDR1 is SEHNR and CDR2 is FQNEAQ (reference sequence). The variable domain in full, completed from reference TRBV7-9 and TRBJ1-3, reads DTGVSQNPRHKITKRGQNVTFRCDPISEHNRLYWYRQTLGQGPEFLTYFQNEAQLEKSRLLSDRFSAERPKGSFSTLEIQRTEQGDSAMYLCASTDSLSPRGNTIYFGEGSWLTVV.

The rearrangement links TRBV9 to TRBJ2-5; 12 positions agree with TRBD2. The CDR3 consists of 16 residues. Germline CDR1 and CDR2: SGDLS and YYNGEE. The ends lost 4 bases at V and 4 bases at J; junction bases unmatched: 8. Here the CDR3 reads CASSPRLAGVLETQYF. CDR3 in DNA: TGTGCCAGCAGCCCCCGACTAGCGGGAGTCTTAGAGACCCAGTACTTC.

The chain couples TRBV10-3 to TRBJ2-5, with 9 bases identical to TRBD2. CDR3 length equals 15 residues. Germline trimming cut 4 bases from V and 5 bases from J; bases unmatched to any gene: 8. The germline V gene has CDR1 ENHRY and CDR2 SYGVKD. The CDR3 bases are TGTGCCATCAGTGGTCGGGGGACTAGCTTTGAGACCCAGTACTTC. This gives the protein CAISGRGTSFETQYF.

The V and J genes are TRBV4-3 and TRBJ2-2; D gene uncertain. The CDR3 contains 13 residues. Trimming removed 3 bases from V and 2 bases from J, with 4 bases in between. Germline CDR1 and CDR2: LGHNA and YSLEER. DNA for the CDR3: TGCGCCAGCAGCCAGAGCAACACCGGGGAGCTGTTTTTT. This encodes CASSQSNTGELFF.

The table lists this clone with a count of one. The J gene is TRBJ2-5, the V gene TRBV9; TRBD2 matches at 11 bases. The CDR3 is 15 residues long. In germline, CDR1 is SGDLS, CDR2 YYNGEE. After removal of 3 bases from V and 1 base from J, the junction contained 2 bases not matched to a gene. CDR3 amino acids: CASSGGLAVQETQYF. The CDR3 nucleotides are TGTGCCAGCAGCGGGGGACTAGCGGTCCAAGAGACCCAGTACTTC. The variable domain in full, completed from reference TRBV9 and TRBJ2-5, reads DSGVTQTPKHLITATGQRVTLRCSPRSGDLSVYWYQQSLDQGLQFLIQYYNGEERAKGNILERFSAQQFPDLHSELNLSSLELGDSALYFCASSGGLAVQETQYFGPGTRLLVL.

The V and J genes are TRBV7-3 and TRBJ2-3; 14 bases align to TRBD2. Germline values: CDR1 SGHTA, CDR2 FQGTGA. CDR3 length: 17 residues. The junction had 4 bases not matched to a gene; V was cut back by 5 bases and J by 0 bases. The CDR3 protein is CASSTGLAGASTDTQYF. In DNA, the CDR3 is TGTGCCAGCAGCACGGGACTAGCGGGAGCAAGCACAGATACGCAGTATTTT.

The chain combines TRBV19 with TRBJ2-7; TRBD1 matches 7 bases. CDR3 length: 15 amino acids. J lost 6 bases, V lost 1 base, and 9 bases had no gene match. The germline gives CDR1 LNHDA, CDR2 SQIVND (reference sequence). The CDR3 here is CASSIAGQDRVEQYF. The CDR3 coding sequence is TGTGCCAGTAGTATAGCAGGCCAAGACAGGGTCGAGCAGTACTTC. The whole variable domain, filled in from reference TRBV19 and TRBJ2-7, reads DGGITQSPKYLFRKEGQNVTLSCEQNLNHDAMYWYRQDPGQGLRLIYYSQIVNDFQKGDIAEGYSVSREKKESFPLTVTSAQKNPTAFYLCASSIAGQDRVEQYFGPGTRLTVT.

DNA for the CDR3: TGTGCCAGCAGCTCCGGGGTAAGGAGCCCGACCGGGGAGCTGTTTTTT. It yields the protein CASSSGVRSPTGELFF. The rearrangement links TRBV7-2 to TRBJ2-2; a possible D gene is TRBD2 (5 bases). The length of the CDR3 is 16 residues. CDR1 is SGHTA, CDR2 FQGNSA, per germline. V was cut by 4 bases and J by 5 bases, with 17 bases left in between.

This chain links TRBV10-3 with TRBJ2-5; TRBD2 matches 10 bases. Judging by the DNA end, TRBJ2-7 fits better; the J call may be wrong. The CDR3 spans 14 residues. Germline values: CDR1 ENHRY, CDR2 SYGVKD. The chain's CDR3 is CAIRASGGADEQYF. The CDR3 region has the DNA TGTGCCATCAGAGCTAGCGGGGGAGCAGACGAGCAGTACTTC.

The chain employs TRBV27 and TRBJ2-1; tentative D call: TRBD1 (6 bases). CDR1 and CDR2 from the germline V gene are MNHEY and SMNVEV (reference sequence). The CDR3 loop spans 15 amino acids. Trimming took 4 bases from V and 2 from J, leaving 12 bases between them. Written as DNA, the CDR3 is TGTGCCAGCAGTTCAGGGACAACGACCTACAATGAGCAGTTCTTC. Amino acid sequence: CASSSGTTTYNEQFF.

The V call is TRBV5-1, the J call TRBJ2-5, with 7 bases matching TRBD1. The germline V gene has CDR1 SGHRS and CDR2 YFSETQ. The CDR3 runs to 14 residues. V lost 0 bases, J lost 2 bases, and 1 base stayed unmatched. In DNA form, the CDR3 reads TGCGCCAGCAGCTTGGGGGGACAGCAAGAGACCCAGTACTTC. Protein sequence: CASSLGGQQETQYF. Based on the CDR3 plus reference TRBV5-1 and TRBJ2-5, the full variable domain is KAGVTQTPRYLIKTRGQQVTLSCSPISGHRSVSWYQQTPGQGLQFLFEYFSETQRNKGNFPGRFSGRQFSNSRSEMNVSTLELGDSALYLCASSLGGQQETQYFGPGTRLLVL.

This clone was found a few times. The chain uses TRBV5-4 and TRBJ2-1, with D uncertain. The CDR3 sequence is 14 residues long. Trimming removed 2 bases from V and 3 bases from J, with 9 bases in between. Germline assignment: CDR1 SGHNT and CDR2 YYREEE (reference sequence). In nucleotides, the CDR3 is TGTGCCAGCAGCTTCTGGCGGAGCTACAATGAGCAGTTCTTC. Translation: CASSFWRSYNEQFF.

The chain employs TRBV28 and TRBJ1-5; D gene unclear. V was shortened by 3 bases and J by 3 bases, with 12 bases between the two germline ends. CDR1 and CDR2 from the germline V gene are MDHEN and SYDVKM. This CDR3 region has 15 residues. The CDR3 is CASSLSGVSNQPQHF. DNA for the CDR3: TGTGCCAGCAGTTTGTCCGGGGTTTCCAATCAGCCCCAGCATTTT.

The chain joins TRBV4-3 to TRBJ2-1, with TRBD1 matching over 9 bases. Germline V gene lookup returns CDR1 LGHNA and CDR2 YSLEER. This CDR3 is built from 14 residues. J gave up 8 bases and V 4 bases, and 6 bases lay outside the gene matches. CDR3 sequence reads: CASSPGTGFDEQFF. Written as DNA, the CDR3 is TGCGCCAGCAGCCCTGGGACAGGGTTCGATGAGCAGTTCTTC.

V and J are TRBV5-6 and TRBJ2-5; 8 bases are shared with TRBD2. V shed 2 bases, J shed 5 bases, and the junction held 20 bases outside the gene matches. Per the germline V gene, CDR1 is SGHDT and CDR2 is YYEEEE. CDR3 length: 19 residues. The CDR3 bases are TGTGCCAGCAGCTTTAACAATTTAGCGGGGAGGGATTTCGGGGAGACCCAGTACTTC. Protein: CASSFNNLAGRDFGETQYF.

J is TRBJ1-1 and V is TRBV9, with TRBD1 as a possible D gene (6 bases). The CDR3 length is 13 residues. V lost 0 bases to trimming and J lost 8 bases, with 11 bases between them. CDR1 SGDLS and CDR2 YYNGEE come from the germline V gene. CDR3 bases: TGTGCCAGCAGCGTAGGGAACGGACAGGAAGCTTTCTTT. Encoded protein: CASSVGNGQEAFF.

To note about this clone: One end of the junction fails to match germline, which may point to a read error. The V and J genes are TRBV4-3 and TRBJ2-7, with TRBD2 identical over 8 bases. The CDR3 extends over 14 amino acids. Germline CDR1 reads LGHNA; CDR2 reads YSLEER. The CDR3 here is CASSQRRTSPSVPF. DNA of the CDR3: TGCGCCAGCAGCCAACGGCGGACTAGCCCAAGCGTCCCCTTC.

The chain links TRBV7-2 to TRBJ2-7; TRBD2 matches 7 bases. The trim removed 3 bases at V and 1 base at J, leaving 9 bases unmatched. Germline V CDR1 and CDR2: SGHTA, FQGNSA. CDR3 length equals 16 residues. The CDR3 spells CASSLVGGSGSYEQYF. The CDR3 nucleotides read TGTGCCAGCAGCTTGGTCGGCGGGAGTGGGTCCTACGAGCAGTACTTC.

This chain joins TRBV7-2 and TRBJ2-7, with a weak D call TRBD2 (6 bases). CDR3 length: 17 residues. Germline V gene lookup returns CDR1 SGHTA and CDR2 FQGNSA. V lost 3 bases to trimming and J lost 3 bases, with 21 bases between them. The CDR3 bases are TGTGCCAGCAGCTTTGAAGAGCGGGTAGGACCTTACTACGAGCAGTACTTC. The encoded protein is CASSFEERVGPYYEQYF.

This chain uses TRBV9 with TRBJ2-7; 12 nucleotides align to TRBD1. The V segment lost 3 bases and the J segment 6 bases; nucleotides outside the gene matches: 4. Germline CDR1 reads SGDLS; CDR2 reads YYNGEE. This CDR3 has 14 amino acids. CDR3 bases: TGTGCCAGCAGCGCGGGACAGGGGGCGTCCGAGCAGTACTTC. Translation gives CASSAGQGASEQYF.